The 27 T cell receptor beta chains given below trace back to one sample, sequenced in a study of cytomegalovirus exposure and HLA in healthy donors. PCR used 60 Vbeta primers and 13 Jbeta primers. Data came from immunoSEQ multiplex PCR; TCRdb stores just in-frame clones and leaves some out. The table records about 140,000 clones, more than 70% of them present only once. The sequencing input was PBMCs. Receptors were obtained from a man between 35 and 55 years old in good health and CMV-seronegative.

The rearrangement links TRBV19 to TRBJ1-4; 9 nucleotides line up with TRBD1. This CDR3 spans 14 amino acids. Trimming took 5 bases from V and 6 from J; bases not matched to a gene: 4. The germline gives CDR1 LNHDA, CDR2 SQIVND (reference sequence). The CDR3 is CASSPDRGDEKLFF. The CDR3 nucleotides read TGTGCCAGTAGTCCGGACAGGGGCGATGAAAAACTGTTTTTT.

The chain joins TRBV5-1 to TRBJ2-3, with 15 bases identical to TRBD2. This CDR3 has 17 residues. Germline-derived CDR1 and CDR2 are SGHRS and YFSETQ. The V and J ends lost 6 bases and 2 bases, in that order; junction bases with no gene match: 7. CDR3: CASNGLAGGPATDTQYF. CDR3 sequence (DNA): TGCGCCAGCAACGGACTAGCGGGGGGGCCTGCCACAGATACGCAGTATTTT.

V is TRBV9 and J is TRBJ2-1, with 7 nucleotides matching TRBD1. CDR3 size: 13 residues. V lost 6 bases and J lost 8; bases outside the gene matches: 8. Germline assignment: CDR1 SGDLS and CDR2 YYNGEE. CDR3 sequence (DNA): TGTGCCAGCAACCGGGACAGTCCTGATGAGCAGTTCTTC. It is translated as CASNRDSPDEQFF.

This chain joins TRBV9 and TRBJ1-1, with D possibly being TRBD1 (6 bases). The CDR3 extends over 16 amino acids. V lost 0 bases, J lost 1 base, and 13 bases lay in between. CDR1 is SGDLS, CDR2 YYNGEE, per germline. The DNA of the CDR3 is TGTGCCAGCAGCGTAGGCCAGGGGAGGGGGAACACTGAAGCTTTCTTT. This codes for CASSVGQGRGNTEAFF.

This clone was recorded a few times. The genes are TRBV9 and TRBJ1-2; perhaps TRBD1 as D (6 bases). V lost 0 bases and J lost 4, with 19 bases in between. The CDR3 extends over 17 amino acids. Germline values: CDR1 SGDLS, CDR2 YYNGEE. CDR3 nucleotide sequence: TGTGCCAGCAGCGTAGACCCAGGGGCAGATTTTCCCTATGGCTACACCTTC. It yields the protein CASSVDPGADFPYGYTF.

The genes are TRBV9 and TRBJ2-5, with D possibly being TRBD2 (5 bases). Germline V gives CDR1 SGDLS, CDR2 YYNGEE. The CDR3 covers 15 residues. Trimming shortened V by 0 bases and J by 3 bases, and 12 bases separated the two germline ends. CDR3 bases: TGTGCCAGCAGCGTAGCGGCTAGCACTAAAGAGACCCAGTACTTC. It codes for CASSVAASTKETQYF.

This chain connects TRBV2 to TRBJ1-1, with D hard to call. Germline-derived CDR1 and CDR2 are SNHLY and FYNNEI. The CDR3 length is 13 residues. V lost 2 bases and J lost 2, with 6 bases in between. The chain's CDR3 is CASSEPVNTEAFF. DNA of the CDR3: TGTGCCAGCAGTGAACCGGTCAACACTGAAGCTTTCTTT.

This chain uses TRBV6-6 with TRBJ2-7; 7 nucleotides agree with TRBD2. V lost 11 bases, J lost 0 bases, and 10 bases stayed unmatched. The CDR3 covers 14 residues. Germline V lookup: CDR1 MNHNY, CDR2 SVGAGI (reference sequence). The CDR3 sequence is CAAQPAGDSYEQYF. CDR3 nucleotides: TGTGCCGCCCAGCCCGCGGGGGACTCCTACGAGCAGTACTTC.

In its sample, this clone was seen a few times. The J gene is TRBJ1-5, the V gene TRBV19, with D possibly TRBD1 on 5 matching bases. Germline values: CDR1 LNHDA, CDR2 SQIVND (reference sequence). Trimming stripped 7 bases from V and 11 bases from J, with 12 bases between. The CDR3 runs to 11 residues. The CDR3 is CASKGFTSQHF. The DNA for the CDR3 is TGTGCCAGTAAGGGGTTCACGTCCCAGCATTTT.

The V call is TRBV7-8, the J call TRBJ2-7; 7 bases map to TRBD1. The germline V gene encodes CDR1 SGHVS and CDR2 FQNEAQ. The CDR3 length is 13 residues. Trimming took 5 bases from V and 5 from J; bases not matched to a gene: 6. In nucleotides, the CDR3 is TGTGCCAGCAGCCCCCGACAGGGCCACGAGCAGTACTTC. Residues: CASSPRQGHEQYF.

This clone was detected only a few times. The chain is built from TRBV4-3 and TRBJ2-7; 14 bases are shared with TRBD2. This CDR3 has 17 amino acids. Germline CDR1 is LGHNA and CDR2 is YSLEER. V lost 0 bases, J lost 5 bases, and 6 bases stayed unmatched. CDR3 region: CASSQDQTSGGVHEQYF. CDR3 nucleotide sequence: TGCGCCAGCAGCCAAGATCAGACTAGCGGGGGGGTCCACGAGCAGTACTTC.

The rearrangement links TRBV14 to TRBJ2-1; 12 bases fit TRBD2. CDR1 is SGHDN, CDR2 FVKESK, per germline. The ends lost 4 bases at V and 8 bases at J; junction bases unmatched: 6. The CDR3 loop spans 15 amino acids. CDR3 sequence reads: CASSPSSGGAYEQFF. CDR3 nucleotides: TGTGCCAGCAGCCCTTCTAGCGGGGGGGCATATGAGCAGTTCTTC.

The chain joins TRBV11-2 to TRBJ2-7; 8 bases are shared with TRBD1. The V and J ends lost 6 bases and 0 bases, in that order; junction bases with no gene match: 10. CDR3 length: 16 residues. The germline V gene encodes CDR1 SGHAT and CDR2 FQNNGV. CDR3 residues: CASSQNTGGSSYEQYF. As DNA, the CDR3 is TGTGCCAGCAGTCAAAACACAGGGGGGAGCTCCTACGAGCAGTACTTC.

This clone was detected once. The rearrangement links TRBV18 to TRBJ2-7, with a tentative D call TRBD1 (6 bases). CDR1 is KGHSH, CDR2 LQKENI, per germline. The CDR3 consists of 17 residues. Trimming removed 1 base at V and 2 bases at J, with 18 bases between. CDR3: CASSPLGILGTPYEQYF. The CDR3 bases are TGTGCCAGCTCACCACTCGGAATTCTCGGGACACCCTACGAGCAGTACTTC.

The chain joins TRBV4-3 to TRBJ1-3; tentatively, D is TRBD1 (5 bases). Germline V lookup: CDR1 LGHNA, CDR2 YSLEER. This CDR3 spans 14 amino acids. The V and J ends lost 0 bases and 8 bases respectively, with 11 bases between them. CDR3 sequence reads: CASSQDGRGDTIYF. In nucleotides, the CDR3 is TGCGCCAGCAGCCAAGATGGGCGGGGGGACACCATATATTTT.

This clone was counted a few times. V gene TRBV6-5 combines with J gene TRBJ2-5, with D maybe TRBD2 (6 bases). CDR1 is MNHEY, CDR2 SVGAGI, per germline. With 6 bases removed from V and 0 bases from J, the gap between germline ends came to 11 bases. The CDR3 is 14 amino acids. The CDR3 protein is CASRDYQDQETQYF. In nucleotides, the CDR3 is TGTGCCAGCAGGGACTACCAGGACCAAGAGACCCAGTACTTC.

Only a few counts were recorded for this clone. The chain joins TRBV5-6 to TRBJ2-5, with a possible D match to TRBD2 (6 bases). The CDR3 has 13 residues. In germline, CDR1 is SGHDT, CDR2 YYEEEE. The V end was cut by 5 bases, the J end by 4 bases, with 12 bases between. CDR3 coding DNA: TGTGCCAGCAGTCGGGACTGGGTAGAGACCCAGTACTTC. Amino acids: CASSRDWVETQYF.

In its sample, this clone was seen a few times. This chain joins TRBV7-8 and TRBJ1-5; D gene ambiguous. The germline V gene encodes CDR1 SGHVS and CDR2 FQNEAQ. The CDR3 has 14 amino acids. V was shortened by 6 bases and J by 0 bases, with 9 bases between the two germline ends. CDR3 residues: CASSQASSNQPQHF. The CDR3 DNA follows: TGTGCCAGCAGTCAGGCGTCTAGCAATCAGCCCCAGCATTTT.

V is TRBV6-1 and J is TRBJ2-7; tentative D call: TRBD2 (5 bases). With 9 bases removed from V and 3 bases from J, the gap between germline ends came to 15 bases. This CDR3 has 13 residues. Germline V CDR1 and CDR2: MNHNS, SASEGT. CDR3 in amino acids: CASRLPGVYEQYF. DNA of the CDR3: TGTGCCAGTAGACTACCGGGTGTCTACGAGCAGTACTTC.

This clone occurred once. The chain carries TRBV21-1 and TRBJ2-3; no check of the table's D call, TRBD2, against the DNA was made. TRBV21-1 constitutes a pseudogene. The CDR3 has 14 amino acids. This chain's CDR3 is CASNPRGFPATQYF. CDR3 nucleotide sequence: TGTGCCAGCAACCCGCGGGGCTTCCCCGCGACGCAGTATTTT.

This chain joins TRBV5-4 and TRBJ2-2, with a tentative D call TRBD2 (7 bases). In germline, CDR1 is SGHNT, CDR2 YYREEE (reference sequence). V dropped 4 bases and J dropped 7 bases, with 23 bases sitting between them. The CDR3 is 17 residues long. CDR3 nucleotides: TGTGCCAGCAGCGAGGAGGGTCCGGGGGGCTGGGGCGGGGAGCTGTTTTTT. Its translation is CASSEEGPGGWGGELFF.

This clone was picked up a small number of times. The rearrangement joins TRBV5-1 to TRBJ2-1, with a tentative D call TRBD2 (5 bases). Between the trimmed V and J ends, which lost 6 bases and 9 bases, there was a span of 10 bases. CDR1 is SGHRS and CDR2 is YFSETQ in the germline V gene. This CDR3 spans 11 amino acids. The CDR3 nucleotides are TGCGCCAGCACTGAGGGTCTTGAGCAGTTCTTC. Its protein product is CASTEGLEQFF.

The chain combines TRBV18 with TRBJ2-7, with a possible D match to TRBD2 (6 bases). The V end was cut by 2 bases, the J end by 6 bases, with 17 bases between. The CDR3 sequence is 15 residues long. CDR1 is KGHSH and CDR2 is LQKENI in the germline V gene. This chain's CDR3 is CASSPVGLGVGEQYF. The CDR3 bases are TGTGCCAGCTCACCAGTGGGACTTGGGGTGGGCGAGCAGTACTTC.

This rearrangement joins TRBV7-2 to TRBJ2-7, with 8 positions matching TRBD1. CDR1 is SGHTA, CDR2 FQGNSA, per germline. Trimming removed 4 bases from V and 3 bases from J; junction bases left unmatched: 11. There are 16 residues in the CDR3. The chain's CDR3 is CASSSRGGTGDYEQYF. CDR3 DNA: TGTGCCAGCAGCTCCCGCGGCGGGACAGGTGACTACGAGCAGTACTTC.

A few counts support this clone. The chain links TRBV5-1 to TRBJ1-4; no reliable D call. The length of the CDR3 is 15 residues. V lost 0 bases and J lost 3, with 9 bases in between. Germline loops: CDR1 SGHRS, CDR2 YFSETQ. In nucleotides, the CDR3 is TGCGCCAGCAGCTTGGACGCGTTCCCTAATGAAAAACTGTTTTTT. Translated: CASSLDAFPNEKLFF.

This clone has just a few counts. J is TRBJ1-2 and V is TRBV7-2; 9 nucleotides align to TRBD1. The CDR3 length is 15 residues. Unmatched junction bases numbered 9, after V lost 5 bases and J lost 5 bases. Germline lookup yields CDR1 SGHTA and CDR2 FQGNSA. CDR3: CASSPQGQGEYGYTF. The CDR3 nucleotides are TGTGCCAGCAGCCCCCAGGGACAGGGAGAATATGGCTACACCTTC.

The CDR3 loop is CASSLSRGTAGQPQHF. CDR3 bases: TGTGCCAGCAGCTTATCGCGGGGGACGGCAGGTCAGCCCCAGCATTTT. The chain uses TRBV7-6 and TRBJ1-5; TRBD1 might be the D (5 bases). This CDR3 has 16 amino acids. V lost 2 bases to trimming and J lost 6 bases, with 17 bases between them. Germline CDR1 SGHVS, CDR2 FNYEAQ.